The rows below give T cell receptor beta chains drawn from one sample of a study of siplizumab effects on memory and regulatory T cells. The assay was immunoSEQ multiplex PCR, and TCRdb's table has in-frame clones only and misses some. Here the sample spans roughly 100,000 clones, around 90% being singletons. The sequenced sample was non-Treg CD4+ T cells sorted from blood. These receptors all come from a human donor in good health. Each CDR3 is given with its conserved first and last residue. A D gene is named only where the DNA matches it firmly. Size is omitted from some rows. Given values are once, few, many or a class for expanded clones.

size	J	V	D	CDR3	DNA
.	TRBJ2-7	TRBV19	TRBD1	CASSSDRGGTYEQYF	TGTGCCAGTAGCTCGGACAGGGGGGGAACCTACGAGCAGTACTTC
.	TRBJ1-1	TRBV18	.	CASSPPSGYTEAFF	TGTGCCAGCTCACCACCCTCAGGGTACACTGAAGCTTTCTTT
.	TRBJ2-2	TRBV7-3	TRBD2	CASSTGGLNTGELFF	TGTGCCAGCAGCACCGGGGGGTTGAACACCGGGGAGCTGTTTTTT
once	TRBJ2-2	TRBV6-1	TRBD2	CASSPAGVSTGELFF	TGTGCCAGCAGCCCGGCGGGAGTGTCCACCGGGGAGCTGTTTTTT
.	TRBJ2-3	TRBV29-1	TRBD2	CSVTSGSWYDTQYF	TGCAGCGTGACTAGCGGGAGTTGGTACGATACGCAGTATTTT
.	TRBJ1-4	TRBV5-1	TRBD1	CASSPQGRQEKLFF	TGCGCCAGCAGCCCACAGGGGCGTCAGGAAAAACTGTTTTTT
.	TRBJ1-1	TRBV7-2	.	CASSLGGKAFF	TGTGCCAGCAGCTTAGGGGGCAAAGCTTTCTTT
once	TRBJ1-5	TRBV2	.	CASSVGPGGNQPQHF	TGTGCCAGCAGTGTAGGCCCGGGCGGCAATCAGCCCCAGCATTTT
.	TRBJ1-2	TRBV6-5	.	CASSSAFGYTF	TGTGCCAGCAGCTCGGCTTTTGGCTACACCTTC
.	TRBJ1-4	TRBV30	.	CAWRNAGGYKLFF	TGTGCCTGGAGAAACGCTGGAGGGTATAAACTGTTTTTT
few	TRBJ1-2	TRBV29-1	.	CSVTSVQGGYGYTF	TGCAGCGTTACAAGCGTTCAGGGAGGCTATGGCTACACCTTC
.	TRBJ2-3	TRBV10-3	.	CAISEKAGSTDTQYF	TGTGCCATCAGTGAGAAGGCGGGAAGCACAGATACGCAGTATTTT
.	TRBJ1-1	TRBV5-1	.	CASRRFLDSLLGTEAFF	TGCGCCAGCAGGAGGTTTCTTGACAGCCTCCTGGGCACTGAAGCTTTCTTT
.	TRBJ2-3	TRBV19	TRBD2	CASSIDIAGVSDTQYF	TGTGCCAGTAGTATAGATATAGCGGGAGTTTCAGATACGCAGTATTTT
.	TRBJ1-4	TRBV5-1	.	CASSNNIGDNEKLFF	TGCGCCAGCAGCAATAACATCGGGGATAATGAAAAACTGTTTTTT
.	TRBJ1-2	TRBV18	.	CASSPNREDHGYTF	TGTGCCAGCTCACCAAACAGGGAGGACCATGGCTACACCTTC